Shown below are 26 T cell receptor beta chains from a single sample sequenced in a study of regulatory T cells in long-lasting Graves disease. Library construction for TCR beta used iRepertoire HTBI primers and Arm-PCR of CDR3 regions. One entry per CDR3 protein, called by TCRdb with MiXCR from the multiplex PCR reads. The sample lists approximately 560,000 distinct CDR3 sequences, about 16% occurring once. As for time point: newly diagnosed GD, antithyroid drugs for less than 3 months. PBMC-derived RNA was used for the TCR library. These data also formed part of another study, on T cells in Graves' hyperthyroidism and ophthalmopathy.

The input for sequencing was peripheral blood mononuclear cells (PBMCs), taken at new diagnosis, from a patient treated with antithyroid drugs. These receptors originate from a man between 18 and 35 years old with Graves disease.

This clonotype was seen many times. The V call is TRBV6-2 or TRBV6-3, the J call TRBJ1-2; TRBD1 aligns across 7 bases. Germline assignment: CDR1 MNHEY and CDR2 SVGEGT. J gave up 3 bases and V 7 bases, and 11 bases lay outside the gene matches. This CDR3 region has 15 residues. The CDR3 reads CASKYSYRGDYGYTF. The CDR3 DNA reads TGTGCCAGCAAATACTCGTACAGGGGAGACTATGGCTACACCTTC.

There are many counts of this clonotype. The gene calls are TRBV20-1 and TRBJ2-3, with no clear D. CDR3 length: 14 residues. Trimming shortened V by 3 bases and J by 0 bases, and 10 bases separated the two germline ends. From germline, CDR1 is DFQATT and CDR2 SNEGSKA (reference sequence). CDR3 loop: CSAREDSSTDTQYF. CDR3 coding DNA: TGCAGTGCTAGGGAAGATTCTAGCACAGATACGCAGTATTTT.

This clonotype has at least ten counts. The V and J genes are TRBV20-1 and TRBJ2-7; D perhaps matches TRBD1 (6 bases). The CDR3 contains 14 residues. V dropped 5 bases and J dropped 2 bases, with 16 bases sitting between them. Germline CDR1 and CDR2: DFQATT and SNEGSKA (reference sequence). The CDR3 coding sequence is TGCAGTGCTGGGGGCAGGGGACGAACCTACGAGCAGTACTTC. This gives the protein CSAGGRGRTYEQYF.

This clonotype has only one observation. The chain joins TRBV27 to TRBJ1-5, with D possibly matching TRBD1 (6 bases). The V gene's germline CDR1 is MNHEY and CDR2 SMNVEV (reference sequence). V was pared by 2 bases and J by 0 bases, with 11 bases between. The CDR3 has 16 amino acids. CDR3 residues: CASSLQGPYSNQPQHF. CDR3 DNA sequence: TGTGCCAGCAGTTTACAGGGGCCGTATAGCAATCAGCCCCAGCATTTT.

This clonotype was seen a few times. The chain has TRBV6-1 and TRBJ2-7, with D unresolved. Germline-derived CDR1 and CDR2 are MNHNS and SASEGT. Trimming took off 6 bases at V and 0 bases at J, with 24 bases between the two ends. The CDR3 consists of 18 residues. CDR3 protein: CASSKTPVGRKVSYEQYF. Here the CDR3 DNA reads TGTGCCAGCAGCAAAACGCCTGTCGGGCGGAAGGTCTCCTACGAGCAGTACTTC.

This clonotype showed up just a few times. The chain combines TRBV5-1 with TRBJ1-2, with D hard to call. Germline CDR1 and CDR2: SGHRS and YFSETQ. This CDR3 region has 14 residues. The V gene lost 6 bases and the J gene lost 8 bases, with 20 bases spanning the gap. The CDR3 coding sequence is TGCGCCAGCACCAATAGTGCTGAGGGAGGAGGCTACACCTTC. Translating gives CASTNSAEGGGYTF.

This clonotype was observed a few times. The DNA of the CDR3 is TGTGCCAGTAGTATAGTTCAGGGCGGAGAGACCCAGTACTTC. Translation: CASSIVQGGETQYF. This chain links TRBV19 with TRBJ2-3, with a possible D match to TRBD1 (5 bases). The assigned J gene may be wrong: the sequence end matches TRBJ2-5 better. The CDR3 has 14 amino acids. The germline V gene encodes CDR1 LNHDA and CDR2 SQIVND (reference sequence).

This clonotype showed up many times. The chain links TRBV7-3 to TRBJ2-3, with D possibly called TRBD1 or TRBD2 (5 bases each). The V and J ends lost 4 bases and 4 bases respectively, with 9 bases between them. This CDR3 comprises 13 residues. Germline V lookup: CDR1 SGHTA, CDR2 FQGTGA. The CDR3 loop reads CASSWGWADTQYF. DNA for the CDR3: TGTGCCAGCAGCTGGGGGTGGGCAGATACGCAGTATTTT.

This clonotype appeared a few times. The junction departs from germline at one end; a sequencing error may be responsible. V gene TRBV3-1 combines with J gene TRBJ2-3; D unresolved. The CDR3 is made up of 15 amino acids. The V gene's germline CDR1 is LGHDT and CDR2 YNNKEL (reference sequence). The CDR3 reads CTSSQDPTATDTQYF. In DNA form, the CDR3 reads TGTACCAGCAGCCAAGATCCCACAGCCACAGATACGCAGTATTTT.

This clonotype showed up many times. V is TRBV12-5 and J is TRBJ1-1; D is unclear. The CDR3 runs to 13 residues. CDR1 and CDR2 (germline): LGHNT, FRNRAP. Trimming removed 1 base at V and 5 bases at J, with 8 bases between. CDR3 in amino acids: CASGLDAGTEAFF. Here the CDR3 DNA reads TGTGCTAGTGGTTTGGATGCCGGGACTGAAGCTTTCTTT. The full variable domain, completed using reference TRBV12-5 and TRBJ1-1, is DARVTQTPRHKVTEMGQEVTMRCQPILGHNTVFWYRQTMMQGLELLAYFRNRAPLDDSGMPKDRFSAEMPDATLATLKIQPSEPRDSAVYFCASGLDAGTEAFFGQGTRLTVV.

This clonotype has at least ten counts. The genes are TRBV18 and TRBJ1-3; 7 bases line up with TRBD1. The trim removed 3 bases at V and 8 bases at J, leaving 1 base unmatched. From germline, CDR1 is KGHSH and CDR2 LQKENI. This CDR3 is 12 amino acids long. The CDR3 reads CASSPQGDTIYF. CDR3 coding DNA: TGTGCCAGCTCACCCCAGGGGGACACCATATATTTT. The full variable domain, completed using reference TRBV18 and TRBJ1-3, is NAGVMQNPRHLVRRRGQEARLRCSPMKGHSHVYWYRQLPEEGLKFMVYLQKENIIDESGMPKERFSAEFPKEGPSILRIQQVVRGDSAAYFCASSPQGDTIYFGEGSWLTVV.

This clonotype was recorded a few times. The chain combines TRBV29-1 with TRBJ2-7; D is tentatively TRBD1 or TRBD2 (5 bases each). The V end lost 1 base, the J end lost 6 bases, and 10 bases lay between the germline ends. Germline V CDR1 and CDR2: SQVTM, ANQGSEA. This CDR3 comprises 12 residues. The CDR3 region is CSVEVEGSEQYF. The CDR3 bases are TGCAGCGTTGAAGTAGAGGGGAGCGAGCAGTACTTC.

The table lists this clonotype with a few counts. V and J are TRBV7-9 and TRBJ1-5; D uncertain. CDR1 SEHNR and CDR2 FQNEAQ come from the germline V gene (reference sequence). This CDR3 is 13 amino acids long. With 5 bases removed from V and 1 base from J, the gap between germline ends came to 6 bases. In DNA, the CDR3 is TGTGCCAGCAGCCGTATGAGCAATCAGCCCCAGCATTTT. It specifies CASSRMSNQPQHF. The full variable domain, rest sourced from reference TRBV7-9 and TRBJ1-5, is DTGVSQNPRHKITKRGQNVTFRCDPISEHNRLYWYRQTLGQGPEFLTYFQNEAQLEKSRLLSDRFSAERPKGSFSTLEIQRTEQGDSAMYLCASSRMSNQPQHFGDGTRLSIL.

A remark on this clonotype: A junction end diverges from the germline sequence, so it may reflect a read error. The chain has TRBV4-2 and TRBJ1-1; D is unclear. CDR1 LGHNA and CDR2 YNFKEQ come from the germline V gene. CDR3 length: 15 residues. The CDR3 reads CASSQETLLDTEAFF. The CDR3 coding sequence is TGTGCCAGCAGTCAAGAGACGCTACTCGACACTGAAGCTTTCTTT.

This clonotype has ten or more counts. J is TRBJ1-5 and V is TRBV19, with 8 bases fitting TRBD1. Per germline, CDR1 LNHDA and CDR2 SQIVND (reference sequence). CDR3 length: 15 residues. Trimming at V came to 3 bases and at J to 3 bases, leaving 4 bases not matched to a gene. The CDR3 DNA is TGTGCCAGTAGTATCTCAGGGGGCCACAATCAGCCCCAGCATTTT. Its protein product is CASSISGGHNQPQHF.

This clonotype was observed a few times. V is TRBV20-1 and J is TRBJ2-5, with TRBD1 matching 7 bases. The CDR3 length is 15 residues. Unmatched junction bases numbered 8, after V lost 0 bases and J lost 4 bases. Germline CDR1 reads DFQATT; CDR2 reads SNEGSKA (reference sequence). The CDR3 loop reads CSARDPKGAGETQYF. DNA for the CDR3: TGCAGTGCTAGAGACCCTAAGGGGGCTGGAGAGACCCAGTACTTC.

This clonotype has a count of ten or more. CDR3 sequence reads: CASSFNPRTSYEQYF. CDR3 DNA: TGCGCCAGCAGCTTCAACCCGAGGACCTCCTACGAGCAGTACTTC. V and J are TRBV5-1 and TRBJ2-7, with no clear D. The CDR3 totals 15 residues. In germline, CDR1 is SGHRS, CDR2 YFSETQ. With 2 bases removed from V and 0 bases from J, the gap between germline ends came to 12 bases.

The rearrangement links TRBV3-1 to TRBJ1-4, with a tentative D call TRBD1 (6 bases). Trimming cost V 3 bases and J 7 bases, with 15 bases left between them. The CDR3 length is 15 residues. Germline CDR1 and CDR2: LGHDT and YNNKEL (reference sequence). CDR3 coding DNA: TGTGCCAGCAGCCAGGACACAGGGATCGTTGAAAAACTGTTTTTT. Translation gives CASSQDTGIVEKLFF.

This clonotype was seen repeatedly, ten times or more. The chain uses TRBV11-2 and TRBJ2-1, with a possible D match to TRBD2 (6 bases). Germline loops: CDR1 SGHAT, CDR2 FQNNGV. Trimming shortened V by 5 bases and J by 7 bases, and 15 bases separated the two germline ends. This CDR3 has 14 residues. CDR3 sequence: CASSPIPTRNEQFF. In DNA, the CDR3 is TGTGCCAGCAGCCCAATCCCGACTAGAAATGAGCAGTTCTTC.

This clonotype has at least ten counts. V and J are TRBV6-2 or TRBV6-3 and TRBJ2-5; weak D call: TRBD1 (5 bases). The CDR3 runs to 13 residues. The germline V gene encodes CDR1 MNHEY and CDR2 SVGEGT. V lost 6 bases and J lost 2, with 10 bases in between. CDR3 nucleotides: TGTGCCAGCAGCCAGGGCGGACAAGAGACCCAGTACTTC. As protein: CASSQGGQETQYF.

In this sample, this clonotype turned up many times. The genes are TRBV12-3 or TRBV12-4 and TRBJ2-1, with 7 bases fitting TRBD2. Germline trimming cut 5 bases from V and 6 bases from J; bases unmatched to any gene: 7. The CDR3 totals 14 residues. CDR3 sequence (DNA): TGTGCCAGCAGTGGGGGGGGTTTACGCAATGAGCAGTTCTTC. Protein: CASSGGGLRNEQFF.

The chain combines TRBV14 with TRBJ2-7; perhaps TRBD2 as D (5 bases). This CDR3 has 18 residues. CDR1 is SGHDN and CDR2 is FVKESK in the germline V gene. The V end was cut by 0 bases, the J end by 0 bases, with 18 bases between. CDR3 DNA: TGTGCCAGCAGCCAAGATGGGAGCGCCGAGAGAATCTCCTACGAGCAGTACTTC. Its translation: CASSQDGSAERISYEQYF.

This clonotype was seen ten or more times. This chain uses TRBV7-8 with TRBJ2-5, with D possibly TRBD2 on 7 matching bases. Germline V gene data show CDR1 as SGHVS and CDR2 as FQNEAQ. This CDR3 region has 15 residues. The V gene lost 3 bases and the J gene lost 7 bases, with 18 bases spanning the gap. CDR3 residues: CASSFGGRGARTQYF. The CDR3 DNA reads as TGTGCCAGCAGCTTCGGAGGGAGGGGGGCGAGGACCCAGTACTTC.

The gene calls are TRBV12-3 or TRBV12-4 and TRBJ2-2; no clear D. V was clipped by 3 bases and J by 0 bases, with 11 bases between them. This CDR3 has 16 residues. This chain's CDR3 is CASSFFGTPNTGELFF. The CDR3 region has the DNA TGTGCCAGCAGTTTTTTTGGCACTCCGAACACCGGGGAGCTGTTTTTT.

The CDR3 DNA reads TGCAGTGCTAGAGCTAGACAGGGAGGATCCTACAATGAGCAGTTCTTC. Amino acids: CSARARQGGSYNEQFF. The chain uses TRBV20-1 and TRBJ2-1; maybe TRBD1 (7 bases). Germline lookup yields CDR1 DFQATT and CDR2 SNEGSKA (reference sequence). V shed 1 base and J shed 1 base, with 14 bases lying between them. The length of the CDR3 is 16 residues.

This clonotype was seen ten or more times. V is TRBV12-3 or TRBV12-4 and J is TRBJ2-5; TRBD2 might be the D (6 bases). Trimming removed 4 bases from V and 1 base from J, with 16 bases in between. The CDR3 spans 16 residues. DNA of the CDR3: TGTGCCAGCAGTTCCTTAGGGGCGGGGTTCCAAGAGACCCAGTACTTC. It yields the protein CASSSLGAGFQETQYF.